This T cell receptor (beta chain) appears in the sequencing data of a study of T cell changes during pregnancy in multiple sclerosis. The assay was immunoSEQ multiplex PCR, and TCRdb's table has in-frame clones only and misses some. The repertoire holds around 100,000 clones, 90% seen once, with over 0.6% in the top ten. The clonotype was recovered from a female donor in good health, enrolled as a control in a pregnancy study. The sample in question was peripheral blood, obtained in the second trimester of pregnancy.

The CDR3: CASSLDGQMNQPQHF. CDR3 nucleotide sequence: TGTGCCAGCAGCTTAGATGGTCAGATGAATCAGCCCCAGCATTTT. The V call is TRBV7-2, the J call TRBJ1-5; D not certain. CDR3 size: 15 residues. Trimming pared 1 base from V and 4 bases from J, leaving 11 bases between. Per germline, CDR1 SGHTA and CDR2 FQGNSA.